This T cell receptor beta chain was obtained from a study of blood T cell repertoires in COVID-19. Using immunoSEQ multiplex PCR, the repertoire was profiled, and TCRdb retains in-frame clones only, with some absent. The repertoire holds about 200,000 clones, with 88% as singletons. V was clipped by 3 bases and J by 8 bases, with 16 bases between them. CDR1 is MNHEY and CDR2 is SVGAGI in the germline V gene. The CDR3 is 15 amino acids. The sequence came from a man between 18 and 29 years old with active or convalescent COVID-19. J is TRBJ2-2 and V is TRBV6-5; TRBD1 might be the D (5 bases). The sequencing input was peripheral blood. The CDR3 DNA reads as TGTGCCAGCAGTTATGGGGCGATGTTGGAGGGGGAGCTGTTTTTT. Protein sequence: CASSYGAMLEGELFF.